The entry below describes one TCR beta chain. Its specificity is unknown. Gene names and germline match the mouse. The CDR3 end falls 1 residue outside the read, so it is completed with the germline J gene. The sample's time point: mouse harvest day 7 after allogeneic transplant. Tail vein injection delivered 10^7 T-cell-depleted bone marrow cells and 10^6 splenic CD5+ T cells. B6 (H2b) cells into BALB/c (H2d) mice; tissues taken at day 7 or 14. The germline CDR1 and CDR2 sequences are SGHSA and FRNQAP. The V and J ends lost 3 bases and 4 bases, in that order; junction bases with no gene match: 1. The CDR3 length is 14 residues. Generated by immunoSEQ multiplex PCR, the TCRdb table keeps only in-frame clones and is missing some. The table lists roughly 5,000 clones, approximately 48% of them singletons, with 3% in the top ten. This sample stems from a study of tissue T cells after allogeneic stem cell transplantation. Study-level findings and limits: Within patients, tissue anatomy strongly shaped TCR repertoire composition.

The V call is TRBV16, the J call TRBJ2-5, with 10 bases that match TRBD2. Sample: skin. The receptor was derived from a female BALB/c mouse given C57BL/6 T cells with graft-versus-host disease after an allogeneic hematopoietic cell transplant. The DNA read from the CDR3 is TGTGCAAGCAGCTTGACTGGGGGGAAAGACACCCAGTAC. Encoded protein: CASSLTGGKDTQY. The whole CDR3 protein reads CASSLTGGKDTQYF.